This TCR beta chain originates from a study of shared T cell receptors in the human thymus. The V segment lost 2 bases and the J segment 3 bases; nucleotides outside the gene matches: 3. Germline assignment: CDR1 MNHEY and CDR2 SMNVEV (reference sequence). The CDR3 spans 15 residues. Some clones are missing from TCRdb's copy, which holds only in-frame ones; the method was immunoSEQ multiplex PCR. The table lists 700,000 or so clones, around 85% of them singletons. The sample was also linked to a second study, of human thymus T cells.

The V gene is TRBV27, the J gene TRBJ2-2; 7 nucleotides align to TRBD1. The TCR was taken from a girl less than two years old with a congenital heart defect. Sequencing was done on a sample of thymocytes. The CDR3 reads CASSLPGQHTGELFF. For the CDR3, the DNA is TGTGCCAGCAGTTTACCGGGACAGCACACCGGGGAGCTGTTTTTT.